This T cell receptor beta chain is drawn from a study of response to subunit inactivated influenza vaccine. Points from the study as a whole: New T cells are recruited in small numbers by each seasonal influenza vaccination, according to the authors' suggestion.

This clonotype was seen repeatedly, ten times or more. As yet, its antigen is unknown. V lost 7 bases and J lost 7, with 13 bases in between. Germline loops: CDR1 SQVTM, CDR2 ANQGSEA. This CDR3 contains 11 residues. Via MiXCR, TCRdb re-called the RT-PCR reads, giving one row per CDR3 protein. The repertoire holds more than 400,000 distinct CDR3 sequences, with 6% to 9% as singletons. The receptor was derived from a man between 45 and 75 years old who received an inactivated influenza vaccine. The chain links TRBV29-1 to TRBJ1-1; no firm D call. This sample comprised PBMCs from blood, obtained about 23 months after vaccination. Here the CDR3 reads CSAGRAFEAFF. CDR3 sequence (DNA): TGCAGCGCCGGGCGCGCCTTTGAAGCTTTCTTT.